This is a list of T cell receptor beta chains from one sample in a study of beta chain features in type 1 diabetes. TCRdb's copy holds only in-frame clones and misses some; the assay was immunoSEQ multiplex PCR. Of 350,000 or so clones in the sample, roughly 21% are singletons; the top ten hold 0.035% to 0.05%. The source material was naive CD4+ T cells from blood. The receptor source for this set is a woman between 18 and 30 years old in good health. Both conserved end residues are part of each CDR3. The D gene is left open where the match is weak. Not all rows give a size; the values are once, few, many and, for expanded clones, a class.

>TRBJ2-1|TRBV19|14|few|TRBD2
CASSLAGVLNEQFF
TGTGCCAGTTCACTAGCGGGAGTCCTCAATGAGCAGTTCTTC
>TRBJ1-1|TRBV30|14|-|-
CAWSVLTLNTEAFF
TGTGCCTGGAGTGTACTCACTCTGAACACTGAAGCTTTCTTT
>TRBJ2-1|TRBV25-1|14|-|-
CASKGLPPGNEQFF
TGTGCCAGCAAGGGACTTCCCCCGGGCAATGAGCAGTTCTTC
>TRBJ2-5|TRBV4-1|13|-|TRBD2
CASSLGLLETQYF
TGCGCCAGCAGCCTGGGACTACTAGAGACCCAGTACTTC
>TRBJ1-2|TRBV19|13|few|-
CASSIGGAYGYTF
TGTGCCAGTAGTATCGGAGGGGCCTATGGCTACACCTTC
>TRBJ2-1|TRBV5-1|15|-|-
CASSASYTLYNEQFF
TGCGCCAGCAGCGCATCTTACACCCTGTACAATGAGCAGTTCTTC
>TRBJ2-3|TRBV15|14|few|-
CATSQRVAQIPQYF
TGTGCCACCAGCCAGCGGGTTGCACAGATACCGCAGTATTTT
>TRBJ2-6|TRBV7-2|15|-|-
CASSLGSPGANVLTF
TGTGCCAGCAGCTTGGGCTCCCCCGGGGCCAACGTCCTGACTTTC
>TRBJ2-7|TRBV14|15|few|TRBD1
CASSHHRGFSYEQYF
TGTGCCAGCAGCCACCACAGGGGTTTCTCCTACGAGCAGTACTTC
>TRBJ1-6|TRBV7-9|19|-|TRBD1
CASSFAGTGGLSYNSPLHF
TGTGCCAGCAGCTTCGCCGGGACAGGGGGCTTGTCCTATAATTCACCCCTCCACTTT
>TRBJ2-1|TRBV7-3|16|few|TRBD2
CASSLGLAGGYNEQFF
TGTGCCAGCAGCTTGGGACTAGCGGGGGGGTACAATGAGCAGTTCTTC
>TRBJ2-7|TRBV7-2|14|-|-
CASSQVLGSYEQYF
TGTGCCAGCAGCCAAGTACTAGGGTCCTACGAGCAGTACTTC
>TRBJ1-1|TRBV4-1|17|-|-
CASSQKIVPGIDTEAFF
TGCGCCAGCAGCCAGAAAATCGTTCCAGGGATTGACACTGAAGCTTTCTTT
>TRBJ2-7|TRBV30|14|few|TRBD1
CAWSGAGGFYEQYF
TGTGCCTGGAGTGGGGCAGGGGGCTTTTACGAGCAGTACTTC
>TRBJ2-3|TRBV7-3|13|-|-
CASSRLVGDTQYF
TGTGCCAGCAGCCGCCTAGTGGGAGATACGCAGTATTTT
>TRBJ2-2|TRBV30|15|few|-
CAWSVMGLTTGELFF
TGTGCCTGGAGTGTAATGGGACTCACCACCGGGGAGCTGTTTTTT
>TRBJ1-1|TRBV7-9|16|few|TRBD1
CASSPGTGGADTEAFF
TGTGCCAGCAGCCCCGGGACAGGGGGCGCGGACACTGAAGCTTTCTTT
>TRBJ1-1|TRBV30|15|-|-
CAWSSISGMNTEAFF
TGTGCCTGGAGTTCGATCAGCGGAATGAACACTGAAGCTTTCTTT
>TRBJ1-3|TRBV5-1|14|few|-
CASSMDSSGNTIYF
TGCGCCAGCAGCATGGACAGCTCTGGAAACACCATATATTTT